This TCR beta chain is drawn from a study of cytomegalovirus exposure and HLA in healthy donors. From germline, CDR1 is SGHNT and CDR2 YENEEA. The CDR3 runs 16 residues. V gave up 1 base and J gave up 8 bases; unmatched junction bases: 8. A multiplex PCR was run with 60 Vbeta primers and 13 Jbeta primers. Clones were sequenced by immunoSEQ multiplex PCR, and TCRdb holds only the in-frame ones, with some missing. The sample has around 160,000 clones, over 75% seen once. V usage is TRBV11-3 and J usage is TRBJ2-1, with 10 bases fitting TRBD2. This clonotype was sampled from a young man in good health and CMV-seropositive. Sequencing used PBMCs. The CDR3 sequence: CASSLGLAGGQDEQFF. The CDR3 DNA is TGTGCCAGCAGCTTAGGGTTAGCGGGGGGTCAGGATGAGCAGTTCTTC.